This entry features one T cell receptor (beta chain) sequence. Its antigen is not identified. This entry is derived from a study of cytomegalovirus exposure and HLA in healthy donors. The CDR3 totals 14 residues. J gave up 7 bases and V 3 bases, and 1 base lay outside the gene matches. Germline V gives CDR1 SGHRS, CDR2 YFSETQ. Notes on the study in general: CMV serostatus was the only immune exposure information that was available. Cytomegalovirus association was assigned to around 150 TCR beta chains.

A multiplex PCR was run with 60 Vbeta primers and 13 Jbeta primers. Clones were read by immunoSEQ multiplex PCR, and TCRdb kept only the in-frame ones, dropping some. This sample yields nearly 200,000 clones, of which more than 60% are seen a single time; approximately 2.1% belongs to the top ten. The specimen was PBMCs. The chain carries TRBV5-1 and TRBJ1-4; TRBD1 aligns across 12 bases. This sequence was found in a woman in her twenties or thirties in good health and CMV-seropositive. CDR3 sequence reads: CASSSGQGAEKLFF. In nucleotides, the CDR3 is TGCGCCAGCAGCTCGGGACAGGGGGCTGAAAAACTGTTTTTT.